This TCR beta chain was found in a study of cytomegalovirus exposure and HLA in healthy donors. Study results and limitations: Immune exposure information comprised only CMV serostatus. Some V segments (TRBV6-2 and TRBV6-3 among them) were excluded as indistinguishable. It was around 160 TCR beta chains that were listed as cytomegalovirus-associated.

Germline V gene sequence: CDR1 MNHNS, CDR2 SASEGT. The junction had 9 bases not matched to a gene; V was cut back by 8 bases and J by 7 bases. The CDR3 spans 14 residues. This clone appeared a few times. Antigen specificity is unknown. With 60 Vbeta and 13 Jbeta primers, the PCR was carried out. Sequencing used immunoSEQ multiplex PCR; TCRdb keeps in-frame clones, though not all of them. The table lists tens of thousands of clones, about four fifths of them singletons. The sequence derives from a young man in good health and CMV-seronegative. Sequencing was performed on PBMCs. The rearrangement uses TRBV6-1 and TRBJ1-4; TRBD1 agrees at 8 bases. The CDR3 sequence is CASGPGGGFEKLFF. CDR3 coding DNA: TGTGCCAGCGGTCCAGGGGGCGGGTTTGAAAAACTGTTTTTT.